The rows below give T cell receptor beta chains drawn from one sample of a study of blood T cell repertoires in COVID-19. Clones were sequenced by immunoSEQ multiplex PCR, and TCRdb holds only the in-frame ones, with some missing. The data show approximately 270,000 clones, approximately 88% seen once. The sample comprised peripheral blood. The receptors were gathered from a woman in her twenties or thirties with COVID-19, enrolled during active disease. The CDR3 runs from the conserved cysteine through the conserved F or W. Each record gives: V gene, J gene, clone size, D gene, CDR3 DNA, CDR3 protein. The D gene is left open where the match is weak. Not every row has a clone size; where given, it reads once, few, many or a size class.

TRBV7-9,TRBJ1-5,.,.,TGTGCCAGCAGCCGGCCGGGGAGCAATCAGCCCCAGCATTTT,CASSRPGSNQPQHF
TRBV14,TRBJ2-1,.,TRBD2,TGTGCCAGCAGCCAAGAGCCCACTAGCGGGAGGGGGATAAATGAGCAGTTCTTC,CASSQEPTSGRGINEQFF
TRBV20-1,TRBJ1-5,.,.,TGCAGTGCTAGAGATACAGGGACCCAGCATTTT,CSARDTGTQHF
TRBV7-9,TRBJ2-6,.,.,TGTGCCAGCAGCTCAGGTGGGGCCAACGTCCTGACTTTC,CASSSGGANVLTF
TRBV7-2,TRBJ1-3,.,.,TGTGCCAGCAGTTCTACAGGGACAGGAAACACCATATATTTT,CASSSTGTGNTIYF
TRBV15,TRBJ2-5,.,.,TGTGCCACCAGCAGAGAACCGGACACTTACCAAGAGACCCAGTACTTC,CATSREPDTYQETQYF
TRBV6-4,TRBJ2-1,.,TRBD2,TGTGCCAGCAGTGTTAGCGGGAGCCCCGAAAATGAGCAGTTCTTC,CASSVSGSPENEQFF
TRBV18,TRBJ1-3,few,.,TGTGCCAGCTCTCCCGTCGACAGGGGAAACACCATATATTTT,CASSPVDRGNTIYF
TRBV9,TRBJ2-5,.,TRBD2,TGTGCCAGCAGCCTGACATCCCGGGGGGGAGAGACCCAGTACTTC,CASSLTSRGGETQYF
TRBV3-1/TRBV3-2,TRBJ1-5,.,.,TGTGCCAGCAGCCAAGGGTCCGGGGGCAATCAGCCCCAGCATTTT,CASSQGSGGNQPQHF
TRBV15,TRBJ2-7,.,TRBD1,TGTGCCACCAGTAGGGACAGGGAGTACGAGCAGTACTTC,CATSRDREYEQYF
TRBV5-1,TRBJ2-1,.,.,TGCGCCAGCAGCAAACTAGGCCCGGACAATGAGCAGTTCTTC,CASSKLGPDNEQFF
TRBV30,TRBJ1-1,.,.,TGTGCCTGGAGCACAACCCGGGGCACTGAAGCTTTCTTT,CAWSTTRGTEAFF
TRBV10-1,TRBJ2-1,.,TRBD2,TGCGCCAGCAGTGCCCGGACTAGCGGGGATGAGCAGTTCTTC,CASSARTSGDEQFF